The sequence of this TCR beta chain was determined in a study of blood T cell repertoires in COVID-19. The CDR3 length is 16 residues. V gave up 3 bases and J gave up 0 bases; unmatched junction bases: 5. The germline CDR1 and CDR2 sequences are LGHDT and YNNKEL (reference sequence). Per the authors' pipeline: Estimated nucleated cell counts came from reference gene primer amplification. Sequencing used immunoSEQ multiplex PCR; TCRdb keeps in-frame clones, though not all of them. V, J and clone size reflect that table, while D and trimming were determined from the DNA. This table has 250,000 or so clones, roughly 90% appearing once.

The chain links TRBV3-1 (or the pseudogene TRBV3-2) to TRBJ2-3, with 8 positions matching TRBD2. The receptor was derived from a woman between 40 and 55 years old who had recovered from COVID-19. Material: peripheral blood. The CDR3 sequence: CASSHALAASTDTQYF. CDR3 nucleotides: TGTGCCAGCAGCCATGCACTAGCGGCTAGCACAGATACGCAGTATTTT.